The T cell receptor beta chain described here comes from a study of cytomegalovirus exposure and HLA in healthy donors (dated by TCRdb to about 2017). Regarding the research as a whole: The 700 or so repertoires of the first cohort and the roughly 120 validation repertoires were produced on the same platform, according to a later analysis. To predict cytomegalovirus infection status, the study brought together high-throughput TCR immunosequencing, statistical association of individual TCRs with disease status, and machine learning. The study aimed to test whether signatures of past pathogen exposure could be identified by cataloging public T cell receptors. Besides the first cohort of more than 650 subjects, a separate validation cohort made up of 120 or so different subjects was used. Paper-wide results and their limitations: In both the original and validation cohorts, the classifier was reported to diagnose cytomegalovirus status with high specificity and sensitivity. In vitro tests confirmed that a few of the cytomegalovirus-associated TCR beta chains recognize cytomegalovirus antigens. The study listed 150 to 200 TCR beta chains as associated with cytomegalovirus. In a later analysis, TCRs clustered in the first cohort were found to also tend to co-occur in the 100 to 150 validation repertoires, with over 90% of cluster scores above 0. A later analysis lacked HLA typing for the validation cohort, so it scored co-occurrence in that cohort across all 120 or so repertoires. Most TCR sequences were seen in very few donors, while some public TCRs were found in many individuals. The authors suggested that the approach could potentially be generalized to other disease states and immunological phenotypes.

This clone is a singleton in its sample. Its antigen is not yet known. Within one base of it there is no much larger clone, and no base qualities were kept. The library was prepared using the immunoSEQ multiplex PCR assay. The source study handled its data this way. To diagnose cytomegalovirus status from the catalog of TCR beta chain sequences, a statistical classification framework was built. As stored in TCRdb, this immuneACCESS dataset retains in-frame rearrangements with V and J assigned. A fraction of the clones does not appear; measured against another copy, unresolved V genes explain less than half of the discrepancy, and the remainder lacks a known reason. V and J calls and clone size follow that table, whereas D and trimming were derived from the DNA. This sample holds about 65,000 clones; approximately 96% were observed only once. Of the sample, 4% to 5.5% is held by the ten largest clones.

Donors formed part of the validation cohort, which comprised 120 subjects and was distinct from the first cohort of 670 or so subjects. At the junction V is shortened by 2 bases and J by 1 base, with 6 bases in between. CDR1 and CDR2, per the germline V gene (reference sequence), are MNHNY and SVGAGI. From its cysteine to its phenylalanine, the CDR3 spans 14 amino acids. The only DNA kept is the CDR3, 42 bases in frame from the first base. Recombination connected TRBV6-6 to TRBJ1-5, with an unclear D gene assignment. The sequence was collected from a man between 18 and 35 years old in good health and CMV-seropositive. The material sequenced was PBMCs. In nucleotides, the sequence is TGTGCCAGCAGTTACGGACTGAGCAATCAGCCCCAGCATTTT. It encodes CASSYGLSNQPQHF.